The 29 T cell receptor beta chains in this list originate from one sample, sequenced in a study of OX40 agonist ivuxolimab in advanced cancers. Clones were sequenced by immunoSEQ multiplex PCR, and TCRdb holds only the in-frame ones, with some missing. The table includes some 74,000 clones, about 85% detected once. This material consisted of CD4+ or CD8+ T cells sorted from blood, taken in a trial of the OX40 agonist ivuxolimab. Receptor source: an adult with an advanced solid tumor such as melanoma, head and neck, liver or kidney cancer.

V and J are TRBV7-2 and TRBJ2-1; D is perhaps TRBD2 (5 bases). Looked up from germline, CDR1 is SGHTA and CDR2 is FQGNSA. CDR3 length: 15 residues. The germline V and J ends were trimmed by 6 bases and 0 bases, with 12 bases remaining between them. This CDR3 is CASRAEPGSYNEQFF. DNA of the CDR3: TGTGCCAGCAGAGCGGAGCCCGGCTCCTACAATGAGCAGTTCTTC.

As regards this clone: Other DNA sequences from this sample encode an identical CDR3 as well. The rearrangement uses TRBV6-5 and TRBJ2-3; 7 nucleotides agree with TRBD2. This CDR3 has 16 residues. Germline CDR1 MNHEY, CDR2 SVGAGI. Trimming took 3 bases from V and 0 from J; bases not matched to a gene: 6. CDR3 amino acids: CASSYGLAASTDTQYF. Here the CDR3 DNA reads TGTGCCAGCAGTTATGGGCTAGCGGCCAGCACAGATACGCAGTATTTT.

This clone came up once. The V call is TRBV7-2, the J call TRBJ1-5; 7 bases line up with TRBD1. The CDR3 is made up of 15 amino acids. The trim removed 0 bases at V and 6 bases at J, leaving 5 bases unmatched. From germline, CDR1 is SGHTA and CDR2 FQGNSA. The DNA for the CDR3 is TGTGCCAGCAGCTTAGCGAGGGCAGGGGGTCAGCCCCAGCATTTT. It specifies CASSLARAGGQPQHF. The entire variable domain, with the rest obtained from reference TRBV7-2 and TRBJ1-5, is as follows: GAGVSQSPSNKVTEKGKDVELRCDPISGHTALYWYRQSLGQGLEFLIYFQGNSAPDKSGLPSDRFSAERTGGSVSTLTIQRTQQEDSAVYLCASSLARAGGQPQHFGDGTRLSIL.

The V and J genes are TRBV19 and TRBJ1-5; tentatively, D is TRBD1 (6 bases). This CDR3 region has 13 residues. V gave up 8 bases and J gave up 2 bases, with 10 bases separating them. The germline CDR1 and CDR2 sequences are LNHDA and SQIVND (reference sequence). CDR3 sequence: CASSRQGNQPQHF. The CDR3 nucleotides are TGTGCCAGTTCCAGACAGGGCAATCAGCCCCAGCATTTT.

The chain links TRBV19 to TRBJ1-1, with 7 positions matching TRBD1. This CDR3 spans 15 amino acids. CDR1 is LNHDA, CDR2 SQIVND, per germline (reference sequence). After removal of 1 base from V and 4 bases from J, the junction contained 6 bases not matched to a gene. The chain's CDR3 is CASSIGGQRFTEAFF. The CDR3 bases are TGTGCCAGTAGTATAGGGGGACAGAGATTCACTGAAGCTTTCTTT.

The V call is TRBV15, the J call TRBJ2-7; 7 bases align to TRBD1. Germline CDR1 LNHNV, CDR2 YYDKDF (reference sequence). The CDR3 is made up of 16 amino acids. After removal of 3 bases from V and 6 bases from J, the junction contained 14 bases not matched to a gene. CDR3 region: CATSRVRTGGLGEQYF. The CDR3 nucleotides read TGTGCCACCAGCAGGGTAAGGACAGGTGGTTTAGGCGAGCAGTACTTC.

V is TRBV6-1 and J is TRBJ2-3, with 10 bases matching TRBD1. The CDR3 runs 15 residues. Trimming at V came to 4 bases and at J to 6 bases, leaving 7 bases not matched to a gene. Germline loops: CDR1 MNHNS, CDR2 SASEGT. This chain's CDR3 is CASSGQGAVWDTQYF. For the CDR3, the DNA is TGTGCCAGCAGTGGACAGGGGGCTGTGTGGGATACGCAGTATTTT.

V usage is TRBV5-1 and J usage is TRBJ2-5; 12 bases align to TRBD2. J lost 2 bases, V lost 0 bases, and 2 bases had no gene match. Germline V gene data show CDR1 as SGHRS and CDR2 as YFSETQ. This CDR3 is built from 16 residues. The CDR3 loop reads CASSLAGTSGQETQYF. The CDR3 DNA follows: TGCGCCAGCAGCTTGGCCGGGACTAGCGGGCAAGAGACCCAGTACTTC.

This clone has more than one count but fewer than ten. The gene calls are TRBV11-2 and TRBJ1-2; D gene unclear. The CDR3 covers 11 residues. V dropped 3 bases and J dropped 1 base, with 0 bases sitting between them. CDR1 and CDR2 (germline): SGHAT, FQNNGV. As DNA, the CDR3 is TGTGCCAGCAGCTTTAACTATGGCTACACCTTC. It codes for CASSFNYGYTF.

This chain connects TRBV6-5 to TRBJ2-7; no firm D call. The V gene lost 2 bases and the J gene lost 0 bases, with 5 bases spanning the gap. The CDR3 length is 13 residues. Germline-derived CDR1 and CDR2 are MNHEY and SVGAGI. CDR3 sequence: CASSYDTSYEQYF. The CDR3 nucleotides read TGTGCCAGCAGTTACGACACCTCCTACGAGCAGTACTTC.

J is TRBJ1-1 and V is TRBV10-3, with D perhaps TRBD1 (6 bases). This CDR3 region has 16 residues. Trimming shortened V by 7 bases and J by 4 bases, and 22 bases separated the two germline ends. Germline CDR1 ENHRY, CDR2 SYGVKD. The CDR3 sequence: CAIKEGGGGLSTEAFF. The CDR3 DNA follows: TGTGCCATCAAAGAAGGGGGGGGAGGTTTAAGCACTGAAGCTTTCTTT.

V usage is TRBV7-9 and J usage is TRBJ1-1, with D unclear. The V gene lost 0 bases and the J gene lost 6 bases, with 14 bases spanning the gap. Germline V gene lookup returns CDR1 SEHNR and CDR2 FQNEAQ (reference sequence). This CDR3 has 15 amino acids. The CDR3 bases are TGTGCCAGCAGCTTAGCGGGTAGGGATAGGGCTGAAGCTTTCTTT. Amino acid sequence: CASSLAGRDRAEAFF.

The chain combines TRBV9 with TRBJ1-1; D might be TRBD1 (5 bases). Germline CDR1 reads SGDLS; CDR2 reads YYNGEE. The CDR3 has 14 residues. V lost 5 bases to trimming and J lost 5 bases, with 16 bases between them. The CDR3 region has the DNA TGTGCCAGCAGTGGGGGGTCGGAGTCTACTGAAGCTTTCTTT. Amino acids: CASSGGSESTEAFF.

The chain couples TRBV18 to TRBJ1-4; 8 bases match TRBD1. Trimming at V came to 0 bases and at J to 3 bases, leaving 6 bases not matched to a gene. The germline V gene encodes CDR1 KGHSH and CDR2 LQKENI. This CDR3 contains 17 residues. The CDR3 is CASSPPSGGRANEKLFF. In nucleotides, the CDR3 is TGTGCCAGCTCACCACCGTCAGGGGGCAGAGCTAATGAAAAACTGTTTTTT.

The rearrangement links TRBV7-2 to TRBJ1-1; no firm D call. With 5 bases removed from V and 4 bases from J, the gap between germline ends came to 23 bases. Germline loops: CDR1 SGHTA, CDR2 FQGNSA. This CDR3 contains 17 residues. CDR3 DNA: TGTGCCAGCAGCCCTTCTCCTTTTAGAGGATATGGCACTGAAGCTTTCTTT. Encoded protein: CASSPSPFRGYGTEAFF.

The V gene is TRBV4-2, the J gene TRBJ1-1; 7 nucleotides match TRBD1. The J segment lost 5 bases and the V segment lost 7 bases, leaving 13 bases of the junction unmatched. Germline V gene sequence: CDR1 LGHNA, CDR2 YNFKEQ. CDR3 size: 15 residues. CDR3 region: CASTSGQGDSTEAFF. The CDR3, as DNA: TGTGCCAGCACCTCGGGGCAGGGGGATTCGACTGAAGCTTTCTTT.

CDR3 in amino acids: CASTTTGYDGYTF. The CDR3 DNA is TGTGCCAGCACCACGACAGGGTATGATGGCTACACCTTC. J is TRBJ1-2 and V is TRBV5-4; 7 nucleotides match TRBD1. The CDR3 is made up of 13 amino acids. CDR1 SGHNT and CDR2 YYREEE come from the germline V gene (reference sequence). V trimming: 6 bases; J trimming: 6 bases; junction bases outside the gene matches: 8.

The rearrangement joins TRBV4-2 to TRBJ2-2; 14 positions match TRBD2. Per the germline V gene, CDR1 is LGHNA and CDR2 is YNFKEQ. J gave up 6 bases and V 1 base, and 4 bases lay outside the gene matches. The CDR3 totals 17 residues. Here the CDR3 DNA reads TGTGCCAGCAGCCAAGGACTAGCGGGGGGGCCCGCCGGGGAGCTGTTTTTT. This codes for CASSQGLAGGPAGELFF.

The rearrangement joins TRBV4-1 to TRBJ1-2, with 7 bases aligning to TRBD1. Germline V gives CDR1 MGHRA, CDR2 YSYEKL. The CDR3 contains 14 residues. V dropped 0 bases and J dropped 4; count of bases not matched to a gene: 2. The CDR3 loop is CASSQEGTVYGYTF. The CDR3 DNA reads as TGCGCCAGCAGCCAAGAAGGGACAGTCTATGGCTACACCTTC.

This chain links TRBV5-5 with TRBJ1-5; D is uncertain. Germline CDR1 is SGHKS and CDR2 is YYEKEE (reference sequence). The CDR3 loop spans 13 amino acids. V lost 0 bases and J 6 bases, leaving 7 bases between the germline ends. CDR3 protein: CASSLESGQPQHF. The CDR3 DNA reads TGTGCCAGCAGCTTGGAGAGTGGTCAGCCCCAGCATTTT. The whole variable domain, filled in from reference TRBV5-5 and TRBJ1-5, reads DAGVTQSPTHLIKTRGQQVTLRCSPISGHKSVSWYQQVLGQGPQFIFQYYEKEERGRGNFPDRFSARQFPNYSSELNVNALLLGDSALYLCASSLESGQPQHFGDGTRLSIL.

The chain employs TRBV10-3 and TRBJ1-5; possible D gene TRBD1, 6 bases. Germline V gene lookup returns CDR1 ENHRY and CDR2 SYGVKD. V lost 6 bases and J 3 bases, leaving 18 bases between the germline ends. This CDR3 spans 16 amino acids. CDR3 loop: CAIRDSQGSLNQPQHF. In DNA, the CDR3 is TGTGCCATCAGAGATTCCCAGGGGTCCCTCAATCAGCCCCAGCATTTT.

The J gene is TRBJ1-3, the V gene TRBV9; 8 bases are a match to TRBD1. J lost 2 bases, V lost 4 bases, and 5 bases had no gene match. This CDR3 is 15 amino acids long. Per the germline V gene, CDR1 is SGDLS and CDR2 is YYNGEE. Written as DNA, the CDR3 is TGTGCCAGCAGCCTTATGGACAGGGCTGGAAACACCATATATTTT. The encoded protein is CASSLMDRAGNTIYF.

The CDR3 here is CASSQDSYRGTQPQHF. CDR3 DNA sequence: TGCGCCAGCAGCCAAGATTCGTACAGGGGGACCCAGCCCCAGCATTTT. The rearrangement links TRBV4-1 to TRBJ1-5; TRBD1 aligns across 8 bases. The V and J ends lost 0 bases and 7 bases, in that order; junction bases with no gene match: 8. The CDR3 is made up of 16 amino acids. Germline V gene lookup returns CDR1 MGHRA and CDR2 YSYEKL.

This clone was seen a few times. V usage is TRBV7-3 and J usage is TRBJ2-7, with D maybe TRBD1 (5 bases). Germline V gene data show CDR1 as SGHTA and CDR2 as FQGTGA. The CDR3 is 13 amino acids. Trimming left V 5 bases short and J 1 base short, with 9 bases between. The CDR3 sequence: CASSPGNSYEQYF. The CDR3 bases are TGTGCCAGCAGCCCAGGGAATTCCTACGAGCAGTACTTC.

This clone has just one count. J is TRBJ2-5 and V is TRBV5-4; no definite D call. CDR1 and CDR2 (germline): SGHNT, YYREEE (reference sequence). The CDR3 covers 14 residues. Trimming left V 3 bases short and J 5 bases short, with 14 bases between. CDR3 sequence: CASSSGSAGETQYF. DNA for the CDR3: TGTGCCAGCAGCTCCGGGTCCGCCGGGGAGACCCAGTACTTC.

The chain employs TRBV18 and TRBJ2-3; the match to TRBD1 covers 11 bases. From germline, CDR1 is KGHSH and CDR2 LQKENI. V dropped 4 bases and J dropped 2; count of bases not matched to a gene: 2. The CDR3 spans 15 residues. CDR3 DNA: TGTGCCAGCTCACGGGACAGGGGGACCACAGATACGCAGTATTTT. Its translation is CASSRDRGTTDTQYF.

This clone was seen just once. V and J are TRBV6-5 and TRBJ1-1; TRBD1 is a possible D gene (5 bases). The germline gives CDR1 MNHEY, CDR2 SVGAGI. Trimming removed 0 bases from V and 0 bases from J, with 8 bases in between. This CDR3 has 15 residues. The CDR3 reads CASSYSAGMNTEAFF. The CDR3 DNA sequence: TGTGCCAGCAGTTACTCGGCAGGGATGAACACTGAAGCTTTCTTT.

The CDR3 here is CASSPGTAGNTIYF. The CDR3 DNA follows: TGCGCCAGCAGCCCCGGGACAGCTGGAAACACCATATATTTT. The chain links TRBV5-1 to TRBJ1-3, with 7 nucleotides matching TRBD1. The germline V gene encodes CDR1 SGHRS and CDR2 YFSETQ. CDR3 length: 14 amino acids. V trimming: 4 bases; J trimming: 2 bases; junction bases outside the gene matches: 3.

This rearrangement joins TRBV11-3 to TRBJ2-6; D possibly uses TRBD1 or TRBD2 (7 bases each). Per germline, CDR1 SGHNT and CDR2 YENEEA. V was clipped by 7 bases and J by 3 bases, with 16 bases between them. The CDR3 is made up of 16 amino acids. The CDR3 here is CASTPRGGFGANVLTF. In DNA, the CDR3 is TGTGCCAGCACCCCCAGGGGGGGCTTTGGGGCCAACGTCCTGACTTTC.